This T cell receptor beta chain was sequenced during a study of memory CD4+ T cells and cytomegalovirus serostatus. Across the study: This sample comes from healthy Belgian adults, under 10 CMV seropositive, under 25 seronegative.

Study observations and caveats: The CMV-associated TCR signature appears largely within the CD4+ memory repertoire.

The CDR3 totals 15 residues. V trimming: 5 bases; J trimming: 4 bases; junction bases outside the gene matches: 9. CDR1 and CDR2 from the germline V gene are MNHNS and SASEGT. The sort gate was single viable CD3+CD4+CD8-CD45RO+ cells for memory CD4+ T cells. Methods used by the authors: After removing out-of-frame reads, around 2,000,000 distinct TCRbeta sequences remained. Profiling relied on immunoSEQ multiplex PCR, and the TCRdb table lists in-frame clones only, not all of them. The DNA gave D and trimming, while V, J and clone size come from that table. The data contain under 55,000 clones, around 82% of them singletons. Comment on this clone: Its antigen remains unknown.

The chain is built from TRBV6-1 and TRBJ1-1, with 8 bases aligning to TRBD1. The TCR originated in an adult in good health and CMV-seropositive. Sequencing input: memory CD4+ T cells from blood. DNA of the CDR3: TGTGCCAGCAGTAGCAACAGGGGGGTCGGCACTGAAGCTTTCTTT. It codes for CASSSNRGVGTEAFF.